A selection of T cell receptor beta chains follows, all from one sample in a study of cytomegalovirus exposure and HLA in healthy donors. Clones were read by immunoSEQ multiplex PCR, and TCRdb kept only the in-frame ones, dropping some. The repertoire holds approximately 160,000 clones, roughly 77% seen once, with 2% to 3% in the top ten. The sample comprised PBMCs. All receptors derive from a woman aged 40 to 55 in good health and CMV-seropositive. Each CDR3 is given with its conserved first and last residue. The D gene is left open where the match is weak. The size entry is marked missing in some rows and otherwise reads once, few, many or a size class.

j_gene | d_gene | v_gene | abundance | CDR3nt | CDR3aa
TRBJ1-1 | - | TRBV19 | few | TGTGCCAGTACCACCGGGAGGGGAAGGGTTCACACTGAAGCTTTCTTT | CASTTGRGRVHTEAFF
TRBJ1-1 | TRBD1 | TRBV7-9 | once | TGTGCCAGCAGCCTAACAGGGGACACTGAAGCTTTCTTT | CASSLTGDTEAFF
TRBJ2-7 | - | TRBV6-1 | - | TGTGCCAGCAGTGAAACACCTAGCTCCTACGAGCAGTACTTC | CASSETPSSYEQYF
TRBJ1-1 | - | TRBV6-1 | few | TGTGCCAGCACCAAAGAATGGAGGGCTGCCACTGAAGCTTTCTTT | CASTKEWRAATEAFF
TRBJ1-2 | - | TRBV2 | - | TGTGCCAGCAGTGAGGGGGCTGCCTATGGCTACACCTTC | CASSEGAAYGYTF
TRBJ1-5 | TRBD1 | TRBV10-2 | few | TGCGCCAGCCAGGGGGCCAATAGCAATCAGCCCCAGCATTTT | CASQGANSNQPQHF
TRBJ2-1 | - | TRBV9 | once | TGTGCCAGCAGTTCCATGGACTTGAATGAGCAGTTCTTC | CASSSMDLNEQFF
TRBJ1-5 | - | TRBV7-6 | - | TGTGCCAGCAGTCCAAATAGCAATCAGCCCCAGCATTTT | CASSPNSNQPQHF
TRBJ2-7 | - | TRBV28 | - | TGTGCCAGCAGTACACCCTCTAGGGAGTACGAGCAGTACTTC | CASSTPSREYEQYF
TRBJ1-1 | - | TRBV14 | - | TGTGCCAGCAAGGACAGAGCCATGAACACTGAAGCTTTCTTT | CASKDRAMNTEAFF
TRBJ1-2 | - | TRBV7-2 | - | TGTGCCAGCAGCTTAGAAAGGAGACCCTATGGCTACACCTTC | CASSLERRPYGYTF
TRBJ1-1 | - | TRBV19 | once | TGTGCCAGCACCTCAGGGGCTGAAGCTTTCTTT | CASTSGAEAFF
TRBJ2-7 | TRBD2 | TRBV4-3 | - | TGCGCCAGCAGCCACGGGTCGGGAGGAGCCTACGAGCAGTACTTC | CASSHGSGGAYEQYF
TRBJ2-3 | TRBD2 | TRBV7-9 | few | TGTGCCAGCAGCTTAACTAGCGGCAACACAGATACGCAGTATTTT | CASSLTSGNTDTQYF
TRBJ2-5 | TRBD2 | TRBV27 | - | TGTGCCAGCAGTTTCCTAAAAGCGGGGGAGACCCAGTACTTC | CASSFLKAGETQYF
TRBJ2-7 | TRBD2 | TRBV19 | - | TGTGCCAGTAGGAGCGGGGAACGACCCTACGAGCAGTACTTC | CASRSGERPYEQYF
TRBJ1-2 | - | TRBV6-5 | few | TGTGCCAGCAGTTGGCAGGGTGGCTATGGCTACACCTTC | CASSWQGGYGYTF
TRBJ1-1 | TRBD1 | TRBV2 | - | TGTGCCAGCAGGGACAGGGTGAGGAACACTGAAGCTTTCTTT | CASRDRVRNTEAFF
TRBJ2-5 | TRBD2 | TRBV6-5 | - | TGTGCCAGCAGACGCCTAGTAGCGGGAGGGGAGACCCAGTACTTC | CASRRLVAGGETQYF
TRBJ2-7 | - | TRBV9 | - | TGTGCCAGCAGCGTAGAAGGGGTAGGGTTCTACGAGCAGTACTTC | CASSVEGVGFYEQYF
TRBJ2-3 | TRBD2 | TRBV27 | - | TGTGCCAGCAGTTTACCAACAGGCGGGGGGGTGGGCGCGCAGTATTTT | CASSLPTGGGVGAQYF
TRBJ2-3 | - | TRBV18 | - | TGTGCCAGCTCACCACTGGCAGGGAGCACAGATACGCAGTATTTT | CASSPLAGSTDTQYF